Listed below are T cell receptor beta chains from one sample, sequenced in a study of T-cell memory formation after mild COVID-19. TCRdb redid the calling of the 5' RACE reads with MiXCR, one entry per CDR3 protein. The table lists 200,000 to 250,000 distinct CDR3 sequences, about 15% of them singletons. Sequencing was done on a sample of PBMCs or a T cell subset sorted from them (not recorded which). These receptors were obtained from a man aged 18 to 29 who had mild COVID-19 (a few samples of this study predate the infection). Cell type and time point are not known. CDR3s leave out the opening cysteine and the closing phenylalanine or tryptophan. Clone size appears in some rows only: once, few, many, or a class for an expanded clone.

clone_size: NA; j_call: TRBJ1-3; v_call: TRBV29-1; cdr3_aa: SVRHRHRGNTIY
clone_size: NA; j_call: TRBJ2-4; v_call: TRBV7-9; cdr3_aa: ASSTRTGPGNIQY
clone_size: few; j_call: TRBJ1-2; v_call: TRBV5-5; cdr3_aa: ASSLDVGTGSNGYT
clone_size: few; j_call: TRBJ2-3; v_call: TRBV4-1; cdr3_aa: ASSQVLITDTQY
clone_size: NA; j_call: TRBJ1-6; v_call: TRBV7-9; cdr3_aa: ASSYSGTDNYSPLH
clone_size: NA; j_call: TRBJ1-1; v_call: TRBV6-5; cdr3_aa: ASSYYGTGANTEAF
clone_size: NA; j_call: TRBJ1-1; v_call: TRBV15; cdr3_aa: ATSRERGGEAF
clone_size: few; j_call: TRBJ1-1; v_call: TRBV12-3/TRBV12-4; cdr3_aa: ASSLLGGGQGAITEAF
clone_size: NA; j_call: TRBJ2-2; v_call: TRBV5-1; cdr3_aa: ASSSRLVTGELF
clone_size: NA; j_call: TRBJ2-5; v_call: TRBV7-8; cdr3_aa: ASSPSTGGSETQY
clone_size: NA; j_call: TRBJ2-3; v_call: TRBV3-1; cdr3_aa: ASSHLDRRAADTQY
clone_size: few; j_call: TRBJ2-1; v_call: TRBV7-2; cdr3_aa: ASRVAGGRYNEQF
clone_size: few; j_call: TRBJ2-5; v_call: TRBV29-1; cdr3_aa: STGQGTGETQY
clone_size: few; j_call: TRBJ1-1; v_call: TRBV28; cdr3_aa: ASSLSWGEAF
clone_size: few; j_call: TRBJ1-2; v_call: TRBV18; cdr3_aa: ASSPQGLNYGYT
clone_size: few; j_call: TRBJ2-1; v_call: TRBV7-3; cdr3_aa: ASSRGGRDEQF